Listed here is a single TCR beta chain. No antigen is known for it. This specimen comes from a study of cytomegalovirus exposure and HLA in healthy donors. CDR3 size: 15 residues. Germline V gene sequence: CDR1 MDHEN, CDR2 SYDVKM. The ends lost 7 bases at V and 4 bases at J; junction bases unmatched: 13. Use of 60 Vbeta and 13 Jbeta primers characterized the PCR. Data came from immunoSEQ multiplex PCR; TCRdb stores just in-frame clones and leaves some out. This table lists more than 130,000 clones. General observations from the study: Some highly shared sequence variants likely arose as a pipeline artifact. Being indistinguishable, some V segments were excluded, TRBV6-2 and TRBV6-3 among them.

The chain joins TRBV28 to TRBJ2-7; 7 bases are shared with TRBD2. The TCR comes from a man in his forties in good health and CMV-seronegative. The material sequenced was PBMCs. In DNA, the CDR3 is TGTGCCAGCACCCCCCGTATGGCGGGGGAGTACGAGCAGTACTTC. It is translated as CASTPRMAGEYEQYF.